These 24 T cell receptor beta chains originate from one sample sequenced in a study of T cell changes during pregnancy in multiple sclerosis. Data came from immunoSEQ multiplex PCR; TCRdb stores just in-frame clones and leaves some out. The sample has tens of thousands of clones; about 90% are singletons. The sequences come from CD8+ T cells from peripheral blood mononuclear cells, collected after pregnancy. The receptors derive from a female donor with multiple sclerosis, enrolled in a pregnancy study.

The chain carries TRBV19 and TRBJ1-2, with D possibly TRBD1 on 6 matching bases. V shed 6 bases and J shed 3 bases, with 23 bases lying between them. Per germline, CDR1 LNHDA and CDR2 SQIVND (reference sequence). The length of the CDR3 is 17 residues. In DNA, the CDR3 is TGTGCCAGTAGCGGAACAGGGAAGTTAGGGGTACACTATGGCTACACCTTC. Its translation: CASSGTGKLGVHYGYTF.

This clone came up once. The J gene is TRBJ2-7, the V gene TRBV6-1; 10 bases line up with TRBD1. Trimming at V came to 1 base and at J to 4 bases, leaving 4 bases not matched to a gene. CDR1 and CDR2 from the germline V gene are MNHNS and SASEGT. The CDR3 runs to 15 residues. CDR3 loop: CASSEGGTGVYEQYF. The CDR3 nucleotides read TGTGCCAGCAGTGAAGGAGGGACAGGGGTTTACGAGCAGTACTTC.

The gene calls are TRBV10-3 and TRBJ2-7; perhaps TRBD2 as D (5 bases). Germline CDR1 and CDR2: ENHRY and SYGVKD. The V and J ends lost 2 bases and 2 bases respectively, with 13 bases between them. The CDR3 covers 15 residues. The CDR3 is CAISETRTGTYEQYF. The CDR3 DNA follows: TGTGCCATCAGTGAGACCCGGACTGGAACCTACGAGCAGTACTTC.

The rearrangement joins TRBV1 to TRBJ2-1; TRBD1, as called in the table, went unchecked against the DNA. TRBV1 is a pseudogene segment. This CDR3 has 15 residues. The CDR3 DNA reads TGCACCAGCAGCCCCGTCCGGGACACAAACAATGAGCAGTTCTTC. Its protein is CTSSPVRDTNNEQFF.

The chain joins TRBV28 to TRBJ1-5; D perhaps matches TRBD1 (5 bases). The V gene lost 2 bases and the J gene lost 6 bases, with 8 bases spanning the gap. This CDR3 contains 13 residues. Germline CDR1 reads MDHEN; CDR2 reads SYDVKM. The CDR3 nucleotides read TGTGCCAGCAGTTTACGGGGGGTTCAGCCCCAGCATTTT. Amino acid sequence: CASSLRGVQPQHF.

The J gene is TRBJ2-7, the V gene TRBV13, with D perhaps matching TRBD1 (6 bases). CDR3 length: 13 residues. The ends were cut back, 5 bases at V and 9 bases at J, with 17 bases in the middle. Germline assignment: CDR1 PRHDT and CDR2 FYEKMQ (reference sequence). The CDR3 region is CASSPDRWSGQYF. The CDR3 DNA sequence: TGTGCCAGCAGCCCCGACAGGTGGTCCGGGCAGTACTTC.

The chain combines TRBV6-1 with TRBJ2-1, with 10 bases lining up with TRBD2. There are 16 residues in the CDR3. CDR1 and CDR2 (germline): MNHNS, SASEGT. J gave up 4 bases and V 3 bases, and 6 bases lay outside the gene matches. CDR3 sequence: CASSDLAGGDYNEQFF. DNA of the CDR3: TGTGCCAGCAGTGACTTAGCGGGAGGCGATTACAATGAGCAGTTCTTC.

This chain links TRBV9 with TRBJ2-7; 7 bases match TRBD2. Germline V gives CDR1 SGDLS, CDR2 YYNGEE. This CDR3 is built from 14 residues. V was clipped by 3 bases and J by 6 bases; unmatched bases: 9. The CDR3 DNA follows: TGTGCCAGCAGCGAAGGAGCGGGGCAGGGCGAGCAGTACTTC. Its protein product is CASSEGAGQGEQYF.

This clone was counted once. The same CDR3 is also encoded by other DNA sequences in this sample. The chain is built from TRBV27 and TRBJ2-7; 8 bases are a match to TRBD2. V lost 5 bases, J lost 0 bases, and 9 bases stayed unmatched. Looked up from germline, CDR1 is MNHEY and CDR2 is SMNVEV (reference sequence). The CDR3 contains 16 residues. CDR3 sequence: CASSPSSGSLSYEQYF. In DNA form, the CDR3 reads TGTGCCAGCAGTCCATCAAGCGGGAGCCTCTCCTACGAGCAGTACTTC.

This rearrangement joins TRBV5-1 to TRBJ1-3; 7 nucleotides align to TRBD1. Unmatched junction bases numbered 7, after V lost 4 bases and J lost 3 bases. The CDR3 extends over 15 amino acids. Germline values: CDR1 SGHRS, CDR2 YFSETQ. The CDR3 loop is CASSPETGHGNTIYF. CDR3 DNA: TGCGCCAGCAGCCCGGAGACAGGGCATGGAAACACCATATATTTT.

V is TRBV30 and J is TRBJ1-5, with unresolved D. In germline, CDR1 is GTSNPN, CDR2 SVGIG (reference sequence). This CDR3 is 14 amino acids long. The V gene lost 4 bases and the J gene lost 1 base, with 11 bases spanning the gap. CDR3 DNA sequence: TGTGCCTGGATACTCAGCGTAAGCAATCAGCCCCAGCATTTT. It yields the protein CAWILSVSNQPQHF.

For the CDR3, the DNA is TGTGCCAGCAGTTACTCGAAGCTAGGGAACACCGGGGAGCTGTTTTTT. Translating it yields CASSYSKLGNTGELFF. This chain uses TRBV6-5 with TRBJ2-2; D gene unclear. The V end lost 0 bases, the J end lost 1 base, and 9 bases lay between the germline ends. Germline lookup yields CDR1 MNHEY and CDR2 SVGAGI. The CDR3 has 16 residues.

The rearrangement uses TRBV9 and TRBJ2-6, with TRBD1 matching 9 bases. V lost 2 bases and J lost 0; bases outside the gene matches: 12. The CDR3 is 20 residues long. CDR1 SGDLS and CDR2 YYNGEE come from the germline V gene. CDR3 loop: CASSVPPAGTGSSGANVLTF. DNA for the CDR3: TGTGCCAGCAGCGTCCCGCCGGCCGGGACAGGGTCCTCTGGGGCCAACGTCCTGACTTTC.

In DNA form, the CDR3 reads TGTGCCAGCAGCTTAGTAGGTAGCTTTGGCACAGATACGCAGTATTTT. It is translated as CASSLVGSFGTDTQYF. J is TRBJ2-3 and V is TRBV11-2; D gene unclear. Germline loops: CDR1 SGHAT, CDR2 FQNNGV. This CDR3 has 16 amino acids. V was pared by 1 base and J by 1 base, with 12 bases between.

J is TRBJ2-7 and V is TRBV19, with D perhaps TRBD1 or TRBD2 (9 bases each). The CDR3 spans 19 residues. The germline CDR1 and CDR2 sequences are LNHDA and SQIVND (reference sequence). Trimming removed 6 bases from V and 3 bases from J, with 30 bases in between. This CDR3 reads CASRETGTGTYSGSYEQYF. CDR3 DNA sequence: TGTGCCAGTAGGGAAACCGGGACAGGGACTTATAGCGGGAGCTACGAGCAGTACTTC. The full variable domain, in which reference TRBV19 and TRBJ2-7 provide the parts outside the CDR3, is DGGITQSPKYLFRKEGQNVTLSCEQNLNHDAMYWYRQDPGQGLRLIYYSQIVNDFQKGDIAEGYSVSREKKESFPLTVTSAQKNPTAFYLCASRETGTGTYSGSYEQYFGPGTRLTVT.

This chain links TRBV27 with TRBJ1-3, with no clear D. This CDR3 contains 11 residues. The germline CDR1 and CDR2 sequences are MNHEY and SMNVEV (reference sequence). V was shortened by 7 bases and J by 4 bases, with 5 bases between the two germline ends. CDR3 protein: CASTGGNTIYF. CDR3 in DNA: TGTGCCAGCACTGGCGGAAACACCATATATTTT.

The chain carries TRBV27 and TRBJ1-2; the match to TRBD1 covers 7 bases. V shed 6 bases and J 8 bases; nucleotides not matched to a gene: 9. This CDR3 is built from 13 residues. The V gene's germline CDR1 is MNHEY and CDR2 SMNVEV (reference sequence). Written as DNA, the CDR3 is TGTGCCAGCAGCAAGACAGGGTTGATCGGCTACACCTTC. This gives the protein CASSKTGLIGYTF.

The sample holds one count of this clone. The rearrangement links TRBV4-1 to TRBJ2-7; perhaps TRBD2 as D (6 bases). CDR3 length: 16 amino acids. V gave up 1 base and J gave up 4 bases, with 17 bases separating them. Germline V lookup: CDR1 MGHRA, CDR2 YSYEKL. Written as DNA, the CDR3 is TGCGCCAGCAGCCAAGTGGAGGGAGGCCCTCCTTACGAGCAGTACTTC. Protein sequence: CASSQVEGGPPYEQYF.

This clone was recorded once. CDR3 sequence (DNA): TGTGCCAGCAGTTTGTTGGCAGGGGGACTCCAAGAGACCCAGTACTTC. Its protein product is CASSLLAGGLQETQYF. The gene calls are TRBV27 and TRBJ2-5, with a tentative D call TRBD1 (7 bases). The CDR3 is 16 amino acids. Germline assignment: CDR1 MNHEY and CDR2 SMNVEV (reference sequence). V lost 3 bases and J 1 base, leaving 15 bases between the germline ends.

Relative to its sample, this clone is medium-sized. The chain joins TRBV19 to TRBJ2-1; TRBD2 matches at 7 bases. The V segment lost 7 bases and the J segment 4 bases; nucleotides outside the gene matches: 10. Germline V gives CDR1 LNHDA, CDR2 SQIVND (reference sequence). This CDR3 has 15 amino acids. CDR3 sequence (DNA): TGTGCCAGTACTACCCTAGCGGAAGAATACAATGAGCAGTTCTTC. This sequence encodes CASTTLAEEYNEQFF. Full variable domain (missing parts from reference TRBV19 and TRBJ2-1): DGGITQSPKYLFRKEGQNVTLSCEQNLNHDAMYWYRQDPGQGLRLIYYSQIVNDFQKGDIAEGYSVSREKKESFPLTVTSAQKNPTAFYLCASTTLAEEYNEQFFGPGTRLTVL.

V is TRBV4-1 and J is TRBJ2-5; TRBD2 matches 7 bases. CDR3 size: 16 residues. V was clipped by 2 bases and J by 3 bases; unmatched bases: 9. Germline CDR1 and CDR2: MGHRA and YSYEKL. The CDR3 here is CASSQRLNLAEETQYF. The DNA of the CDR3 is TGCGCCAGCAGCCAAAGGTTAAATCTAGCGGAAGAGACCCAGTACTTC.

The gene calls are TRBV2 and TRBJ2-5; TRBD2 matches at 9 bases. With the DNA end fitting TRBJ2-7 better, the J assignment may be wrong. The CDR3 length is 16 residues. Germline V gene lookup returns CDR1 SNHLY and CDR2 FYNNEI. Here the CDR3 DNA reads TGTGCCAGCAGTGAGGGGGGACTAGCTGACGCCTACGAGCAGTACTTC. This gives the protein CASSEGGLADAYEQYF.

By proportion, this clone is medium-sized. This rearrangement joins TRBV4-1 to TRBJ1-1; D gene unclear. The CDR3 contains 13 residues. CDR1 and CDR2 (germline): MGHRA, YSYEKL. V was trimmed by 6 bases and J by 0 bases, leaving 8 bases between them. The CDR3 spells CASRGELNTEAFF. The CDR3 DNA is TGCGCCAGCAGGGGAGAATTGAACACTGAAGCTTTCTTT.

The chain links TRBV7-9 to TRBJ2-5, with D hard to call. The CDR3 is 17 residues long. The germline gives CDR1 SEHNR, CDR2 FQNEAQ (reference sequence). V was pared by 2 bases and J by 4 bases, with 20 bases between. The CDR3, as DNA: TGTGCCAGCAGCTTATCCCCTCCCTCCGCGATTCCAGAGACCCAGTACTTC. It is translated as CASSLSPPSAIPETQYF.